Listed here are 27 T cell receptor beta chains from one sample, sequenced in a study of identical twins (dated by TCRdb to the mid-2010s). The library was obtained by 5' RACE. Instrument used: Illumina HiSeq 2000. TCRdb reworked the public reads: Q25 trimming with fastp, MiXCR clone assembly, productive beta chains retained. Duplicate CDR3 protein sequences are folded into a single record with the most common DNA and genes. This sample lists approximately 670,000 distinct CDR3 sequences; 6.1% were detected once. The top ten clonotypes cover 1.5% to 2% of the sample. Sample: naive T cells sorted from blood. The sample's cell subset or site label is to be understood as: cells isolated with a human naive T-cell isolation kit. The receptor source for this set is a young man in good health.

The chain joins TRBV15 to TRBJ2-4; no firm D call. V dropped 5 bases and J dropped 0 bases, with 11 bases sitting between them. CDR1 LNHNV and CDR2 YYDKDF come from the germline V gene (reference sequence). The CDR3 runs to 15 residues. The CDR3 DNA is TGTGCCACCAGCCTCGGGTCACTAGCCAAAAACATTCAGTACTTC. It yields the protein CATSLGSLAKNIQYF.

This clonotype was found a few times. This rearrangement joins TRBV5-1 to TRBJ2-5, with D perhaps matching TRBD2 (5 bases). CDR1 is SGHRS, CDR2 YFSETQ, per germline. The CDR3 is made up of 14 amino acids. Trimming shortened V by 2 bases and J by 3 bases, and 11 bases separated the two germline ends. Here the CDR3 reads CASSFGLLKETQYF. For the CDR3, the DNA is TGCGCCAGCAGCTTCGGACTTCTAAAAGAGACCCAGTACTTC.

The chain carries TRBV7-2 and TRBJ1-4; D might be TRBD1 (6 bases). The CDR3 has 15 amino acids. Germline lookup yields CDR1 SGHTA and CDR2 FQGNSA. The V gene lost 1 base and the J gene lost 14 bases, with 20 bases spanning the gap. The CDR3 region is CASSLEGLGPRGLFF. The CDR3 bases are TGTGCCAGCAGCTTAGAAGGACTCGGGCCTAGGGGGCTGTTTTTT. Filled out from reference TRBV7-2 and TRBJ1-4, the complete variable domain reads GAGVSQSPSNKVTEKGKDVELRCDPISGHTALYWYRQSLGQGLEFLIYFQGNSAPDKSGLPSDRFSAERTGGSVSTLTIQRTQQEDSAVYLCASSLEGLGPRGLFFGSGTQLSVL.

The table lists this clonotype with many counts. The V and J genes are TRBV12-3 or TRBV12-4 and TRBJ2-1; a possible D gene is TRBD1 (6 bases). V was pared by 5 bases and J by 1 base, with 12 bases between. This CDR3 is built from 15 residues. CDR3 region: CASSPPRGSYNEQFF. CDR3 coding DNA: TGTGCCAGCAGTCCCCCCAGGGGATCCTACAATGAGCAGTTCTTC.

This clonotype appeared many times. The J gene is TRBJ1-5, the V gene TRBV20-1; D is unclear. With 3 bases removed from V and 7 bases from J, the gap between germline ends came to 10 bases. Germline CDR1 reads DFQATT; CDR2 reads SNEGSKA (reference sequence). The CDR3 loop spans 12 amino acids. The DNA of the CDR3 is TGCAGTGCTAGGGAGGGAGGGCAGCCCCAGCATTTT. Amino acids: CSAREGGQPQHF.

This clonotype was recorded at least ten times. The chain recombines TRBV6-1 with TRBJ2-3, with D possibly being TRBD2 (5 bases). Germline lookup yields CDR1 MNHNS and CDR2 SASEGT. The V end lost 5 bases, the J end lost 1 base, and 25 bases lay between the germline ends. This CDR3 has 19 residues. This CDR3 is CASSHAAIGWEKGTDTQYF. The CDR3 DNA reads TGTGCCAGCAGTCACGCGGCGATTGGATGGGAGAAAGGCACAGATACGCAGTATTTT.

This clonotype appeared many times. This chain connects TRBV14 to TRBJ2-1; 12 nucleotides match TRBD1. Germline values: CDR1 SGHDN, CDR2 FVKESK. The CDR3 loop spans 20 amino acids. The ends lost 4 bases at V and 0 bases at J; junction bases unmatched: 13. The CDR3 sequence is CASSPGQGAVSGSSYNEQFF. CDR3 nucleotide sequence: TGTGCCAGCAGCCCGGGACAGGGGGCGGTTAGCGGGAGCTCCTACAATGAGCAGTTCTTC.

This clonotype has a handful of counts. V and J are TRBV7-9 and TRBJ2-2; D is possibly TRBD1 or TRBD2 (5 bases each). The V gene lost 3 bases and the J gene lost 3 bases, with 11 bases spanning the gap. The CDR3 is 15 residues long. Germline V gene data show CDR1 as SEHNR and CDR2 as FQNEAQ (reference sequence). The CDR3 DNA reads as TGTGCCAGCAGCTTCTTGCAGGGAGACACCGGGGAGCTGTTTTTT. It codes for CASSFLQGDTGELFF.

The chain employs TRBV28 and TRBJ2-7, with a possible D match to TRBD1 (6 bases). This CDR3 has 16 residues. The V gene's germline CDR1 is MDHEN and CDR2 SYDVKM. V gave up 4 bases and J gave up 3 bases, with 19 bases separating them. CDR3 in amino acids: CASSSATGPRFYEQYF. The DNA of the CDR3 is TGTGCCAGCAGTTCTGCGACAGGTCCGAGGTTCTACGAGCAGTACTTC.

This clonotype was counted a few times. This chain connects TRBV20-1 to TRBJ2-1, with D unresolved. The V end lost 5 bases, the J end lost 4 bases, and 15 bases lay between the germline ends. The CDR3 is 14 amino acids. CDR1 and CDR2 (germline): DFQATT, SNEGSKA (reference sequence). This CDR3 is CSAYPSGRYNEQFF. DNA for the CDR3: TGCAGTGCTTATCCGAGTGGCCGTTACAATGAGCAGTTCTTC.

The genes are TRBV12-3 or TRBV12-4 and TRBJ1-5, with D possibly TRBD1 on 6 matching bases. The CDR3 loop spans 14 amino acids. Trimming took off 3 bases at V and 4 bases at J, with 10 bases between the two ends. The CDR3: CASSFDRLNQPQHF. The CDR3 region has the DNA TGTGCCAGCAGTTTCGACAGGCTGAATCAGCCCCAGCATTTT.

This clonotype was found many times. This chain links TRBV5-5 with TRBJ2-7, with 7 bases that match TRBD1. V lost 3 bases to trimming and J lost 0 bases; unmatched junction nucleotides: 6. The CDR3 is 15 residues long. Per germline, CDR1 SGHKS and CDR2 YYEKEE (reference sequence). DNA for the CDR3: TGTGCCAGCAGCTCAGGACAGGTCAGCTCCTACGAGCAGTACGTC. Amino acid sequence: CASSSGQVSSYEQYV.

The rearrangement links TRBV20-1 to TRBJ2-1, with TRBD2 matching 10 bases. This CDR3 comprises 17 residues. Losses at the gene ends were 3 bases for V and 0 bases for J; bases not matched to a gene: 8. From germline, CDR1 is DFQATT and CDR2 SNEGSKA (reference sequence). The CDR3 sequence: CSARCLAGECSYNEQFF. CDR3 DNA: TGCAGTGCTAGGTGTCTAGCGGGAGAGTGCTCCTACAATGAGCAGTTCTTC.

This clonotype has a handful of counts. The gene calls are TRBV20-1 and TRBJ1-5; D gene ambiguous. The CDR3 totals 13 residues. The germline V gene has CDR1 DFQATT and CDR2 SNEGSKA (reference sequence). Deletions cut 4 bases from V and 1 base from J, with 8 bases between. The chain's CDR3 is CSANDGSNQPQHF. The CDR3 bases are TGCAGTGCTAACGACGGAAGCAATCAGCCCCAGCATTTT.

This clonotype has at least ten counts. This sequence joins TRBV20-1 and TRBJ2-3; D possibly corresponds to TRBD1 (6 bases). This CDR3 has 12 residues. Germline CDR1 and CDR2: DFQATT and SNEGSKA (reference sequence). V lost 2 bases to trimming and J lost 3 bases, with 6 bases between them. The CDR3 nucleotides read TGCAGTGCTAGACAGGGGACAGATACGCAGTATTTT. Translation: CSARQGTDTQYF.

This clonotype was seen a handful of times. The gene calls are TRBV3-1 and TRBJ2-7; 12 bases line up with TRBD2. This CDR3 is built from 16 residues. V gave up 4 bases and J gave up 2 bases; unmatched junction bases: 6. Germline CDR1 and CDR2: LGHDT and YNNKEL (reference sequence). The CDR3 protein is CASSPLLAGGAYEQYF. The CDR3 nucleotides read TGTGCCAGCAGCCCCTTACTAGCGGGAGGTGCCTACGAGCAGTACTTC.

The chain joins TRBV28 to TRBJ1-1, with TRBD1 identical over 7 bases. The CDR3 covers 17 residues. The V gene end was trimmed by 5 bases and the J gene end by 3 bases; junction bases not matched to a gene: 15. Germline assignment: CDR1 MDHEN and CDR2 SYDVKM. CDR3 region: CASSRQGNSGRDTEAFF. DNA of the CDR3: TGTGCCAGCAGTCGACAGGGAAATTCGGGGAGGGACACTGAAGCTTTCTTT.

In its sample, this clonotype was seen many times. The chain uses TRBV10-3 and TRBJ2-1; 8 positions agree with TRBD2. J was trimmed by 15 bases and V by 0 bases; bases with no gene match: 19. This CDR3 spans 17 amino acids. Germline values: CDR1 ENHRY, CDR2 SYGVKD. CDR3 nucleotide sequence: TGTGCCATCAGTGAGTCCATTCCGGGACTAGGGAGGACAGATCCGTTCTTC. Protein: CAISESIPGLGRTDPFF.

This clonotype has only a few counts. This chain links TRBV6-2 or TRBV6-3 with TRBJ2-5; D is uncertain. Germline CDR1 MNHEY, CDR2 SVGEGT. Trimming cost V 2 bases and J 5 bases, with 6 bases left between them. The length of the CDR3 is 12 residues. The CDR3 DNA reads as TGTGCCAGCAGTTACCAGGTGGAGACCCAGTACTTC. Translating gives CASSYQVETQYF.

A few counts support this clonotype. This rearrangement joins TRBV6-5 to TRBJ2-7, with TRBD1 as a possible D gene (6 bases). This CDR3 is 14 amino acids long. Trimming pared 4 bases from V and 3 bases from J, leaving 13 bases between. Germline CDR1 and CDR2: MNHEY and SVGAGI. CDR3 nucleotides: TGTGCCAGCAGTTCCCGGGACATCTTCTACGAGCAGTACGTC. Protein product: CASSSRDIFYEQYV.

Ten or more counts support this clonotype. The chain's CDR3 is CASSLDRAPNTGELFF. Written as DNA, the CDR3 is TGCGCCAGCAGCTTGGACAGGGCACCGAACACCGGGGAGCTGTTTTTT. The chain is built from TRBV5-1 and TRBJ2-2; maybe TRBD1 (6 bases). CDR1 and CDR2 from the germline V gene are SGHRS and YFSETQ. Trimming pared 0 bases from V and 0 bases from J, leaving 9 bases between. This CDR3 spans 16 amino acids.

At least ten counts were recorded for this clonotype. The rearrangement uses TRBV20-1 and TRBJ2-7; no clear D gene. Germline loops: CDR1 DFQATT, CDR2 SNEGSKA (reference sequence). CDR3 size: 13 residues. V was shortened by 2 bases and J by 0 bases, with 8 bases between the two germline ends. The CDR3 DNA reads as TGCAGTGCTAGACTCCAACCCTCCTACGAGCAGTACTTC. This gives the protein CSARLQPSYEQYF.

The gene calls are TRBV11-2 and TRBJ2-2; 9 bases fit TRBD2. The J segment lost 5 bases and the V segment lost 1 base, leaving 20 bases of the junction unmatched. In germline, CDR1 is SGHAT, CDR2 FQNNGV. The CDR3 contains 21 residues. The CDR3 coding sequence is TGTGCCAGCAGCTTAGTCCGTGGGCTAGCGGGAACGAGAGGTGTAACCGGGGAGCTGTTTTTT. It is translated as CASSLVRGLAGTRGVTGELFF. Together with reference TRBV11-2 and TRBJ2-2, the CDR3 gives the full variable domain: EAGVAQSPRYKIIEKRQSVAFWCNPISGHATLYWYQQILGQGPKLLIQFQNNGVVDDSQLPKDRFSAERLKGVDSTLKIQPAKLEDSAVYLCASSLVRGLAGTRGVTGELFFGEGSRLTVL.

The chain combines TRBV5-1 with TRBJ2-1; 7 bases are shared with TRBD2. The germline V gene has CDR1 SGHRS and CDR2 YFSETQ. Unmatched junction bases numbered 5, after V lost 2 bases and J lost 0 bases. The CDR3 has 16 residues. The CDR3 spells CASSFTSVSSYNEQFF. CDR3 coding DNA: TGCGCCAGCAGCTTTACTAGCGTGAGCTCCTACAATGAGCAGTTCTTC.

The sample holds a few counts of this clonotype. The gene calls are TRBV12-3 or TRBV12-4 and TRBJ2-2; 7 bases are shared with TRBD2. This CDR3 has 15 residues. Germline trimming cut 2 bases from V and 4 bases from J; bases unmatched to any gene: 4. DNA for the CDR3: TGTGCCAGCAGTTTATCGGGAGGCCCCACCGGGGAGCTGTTTTTT. Protein: CASSLSGGPTGELFF.

This clonotype has more than one count but fewer than ten. This chain joins TRBV28 and TRBJ2-1; 10 bases map to TRBD1. The CDR3 covers 14 residues. The ends lost 6 bases at V and 10 bases at J; junction bases unmatched: 9. CDR1 is MDHEN, CDR2 SYDVKM, per germline. The CDR3: CASRRDRGYGEQFF. For the CDR3, the DNA is TGTGCCAGCAGACGGGACAGGGGATATGGGGAGCAGTTCTTC.

V is TRBV5-1 and J is TRBJ2-2; 7 positions agree with TRBD1. V lost 4 bases to trimming and J lost 0 bases; unmatched junction nucleotides: 3. The germline V gene has CDR1 SGHRS and CDR2 YFSETQ. The CDR3 has 15 amino acids. The CDR3: CASSRDSPNTGELFF. The DNA for the CDR3 is TGCGCCAGCAGCCGGGACAGCCCGAACACCGGGGAGCTGTTTTTT.